The clone carrying this T cell receptor beta chain has a handful of counts. What it recognizes is unknown. Only in-frame clones appear in the TCRdb table, and some are missing; sequencing was by immunoSEQ multiplex PCR. The sample includes 30,000 to 40,000 clones, 80% to 85% seen only once; the top ten take 1.5% to 2%. The sample is drawn from a study of OX40 agonist ivuxolimab in advanced cancers. Looking at the study overall: Patients received ivuxolimab, an agonistic anti-OX40 (CD134) antibody. The group had a mean age of around 60 years, ranged from 23 to 79, and was 82.7% male. Three patients showed partial responses: one hepatocellular carcinoma and two cutaneous melanoma cases. Points from the study as a whole: Blood T cells, both CD4+ and CD8+, expanded clonally by week 6 at 0.1 to 3.0 mg/kg.

The receptor was derived from an adult with an advanced solid tumor such as melanoma, head and neck, liver or kidney cancer. Source: CD4+ or CD8+ T cells sorted from blood, taken in a trial of the OX40 agonist ivuxolimab.

DNA of the CDR3: TGTGCCACCAGCAGAGCGACACAGGGCGGCGAGCAGTACTTC. It is translated as CATSRATQGGEQYF. This chain joins TRBV15 and TRBJ2-7, with D possibly matching TRBD1 (6 bases). CDR3 size: 14 residues. The germline CDR1 and CDR2 sequences are LNHNV and YYDKDF (reference sequence). V was shortened by 1 base and J by 6 bases, with 13 bases between the two germline ends.